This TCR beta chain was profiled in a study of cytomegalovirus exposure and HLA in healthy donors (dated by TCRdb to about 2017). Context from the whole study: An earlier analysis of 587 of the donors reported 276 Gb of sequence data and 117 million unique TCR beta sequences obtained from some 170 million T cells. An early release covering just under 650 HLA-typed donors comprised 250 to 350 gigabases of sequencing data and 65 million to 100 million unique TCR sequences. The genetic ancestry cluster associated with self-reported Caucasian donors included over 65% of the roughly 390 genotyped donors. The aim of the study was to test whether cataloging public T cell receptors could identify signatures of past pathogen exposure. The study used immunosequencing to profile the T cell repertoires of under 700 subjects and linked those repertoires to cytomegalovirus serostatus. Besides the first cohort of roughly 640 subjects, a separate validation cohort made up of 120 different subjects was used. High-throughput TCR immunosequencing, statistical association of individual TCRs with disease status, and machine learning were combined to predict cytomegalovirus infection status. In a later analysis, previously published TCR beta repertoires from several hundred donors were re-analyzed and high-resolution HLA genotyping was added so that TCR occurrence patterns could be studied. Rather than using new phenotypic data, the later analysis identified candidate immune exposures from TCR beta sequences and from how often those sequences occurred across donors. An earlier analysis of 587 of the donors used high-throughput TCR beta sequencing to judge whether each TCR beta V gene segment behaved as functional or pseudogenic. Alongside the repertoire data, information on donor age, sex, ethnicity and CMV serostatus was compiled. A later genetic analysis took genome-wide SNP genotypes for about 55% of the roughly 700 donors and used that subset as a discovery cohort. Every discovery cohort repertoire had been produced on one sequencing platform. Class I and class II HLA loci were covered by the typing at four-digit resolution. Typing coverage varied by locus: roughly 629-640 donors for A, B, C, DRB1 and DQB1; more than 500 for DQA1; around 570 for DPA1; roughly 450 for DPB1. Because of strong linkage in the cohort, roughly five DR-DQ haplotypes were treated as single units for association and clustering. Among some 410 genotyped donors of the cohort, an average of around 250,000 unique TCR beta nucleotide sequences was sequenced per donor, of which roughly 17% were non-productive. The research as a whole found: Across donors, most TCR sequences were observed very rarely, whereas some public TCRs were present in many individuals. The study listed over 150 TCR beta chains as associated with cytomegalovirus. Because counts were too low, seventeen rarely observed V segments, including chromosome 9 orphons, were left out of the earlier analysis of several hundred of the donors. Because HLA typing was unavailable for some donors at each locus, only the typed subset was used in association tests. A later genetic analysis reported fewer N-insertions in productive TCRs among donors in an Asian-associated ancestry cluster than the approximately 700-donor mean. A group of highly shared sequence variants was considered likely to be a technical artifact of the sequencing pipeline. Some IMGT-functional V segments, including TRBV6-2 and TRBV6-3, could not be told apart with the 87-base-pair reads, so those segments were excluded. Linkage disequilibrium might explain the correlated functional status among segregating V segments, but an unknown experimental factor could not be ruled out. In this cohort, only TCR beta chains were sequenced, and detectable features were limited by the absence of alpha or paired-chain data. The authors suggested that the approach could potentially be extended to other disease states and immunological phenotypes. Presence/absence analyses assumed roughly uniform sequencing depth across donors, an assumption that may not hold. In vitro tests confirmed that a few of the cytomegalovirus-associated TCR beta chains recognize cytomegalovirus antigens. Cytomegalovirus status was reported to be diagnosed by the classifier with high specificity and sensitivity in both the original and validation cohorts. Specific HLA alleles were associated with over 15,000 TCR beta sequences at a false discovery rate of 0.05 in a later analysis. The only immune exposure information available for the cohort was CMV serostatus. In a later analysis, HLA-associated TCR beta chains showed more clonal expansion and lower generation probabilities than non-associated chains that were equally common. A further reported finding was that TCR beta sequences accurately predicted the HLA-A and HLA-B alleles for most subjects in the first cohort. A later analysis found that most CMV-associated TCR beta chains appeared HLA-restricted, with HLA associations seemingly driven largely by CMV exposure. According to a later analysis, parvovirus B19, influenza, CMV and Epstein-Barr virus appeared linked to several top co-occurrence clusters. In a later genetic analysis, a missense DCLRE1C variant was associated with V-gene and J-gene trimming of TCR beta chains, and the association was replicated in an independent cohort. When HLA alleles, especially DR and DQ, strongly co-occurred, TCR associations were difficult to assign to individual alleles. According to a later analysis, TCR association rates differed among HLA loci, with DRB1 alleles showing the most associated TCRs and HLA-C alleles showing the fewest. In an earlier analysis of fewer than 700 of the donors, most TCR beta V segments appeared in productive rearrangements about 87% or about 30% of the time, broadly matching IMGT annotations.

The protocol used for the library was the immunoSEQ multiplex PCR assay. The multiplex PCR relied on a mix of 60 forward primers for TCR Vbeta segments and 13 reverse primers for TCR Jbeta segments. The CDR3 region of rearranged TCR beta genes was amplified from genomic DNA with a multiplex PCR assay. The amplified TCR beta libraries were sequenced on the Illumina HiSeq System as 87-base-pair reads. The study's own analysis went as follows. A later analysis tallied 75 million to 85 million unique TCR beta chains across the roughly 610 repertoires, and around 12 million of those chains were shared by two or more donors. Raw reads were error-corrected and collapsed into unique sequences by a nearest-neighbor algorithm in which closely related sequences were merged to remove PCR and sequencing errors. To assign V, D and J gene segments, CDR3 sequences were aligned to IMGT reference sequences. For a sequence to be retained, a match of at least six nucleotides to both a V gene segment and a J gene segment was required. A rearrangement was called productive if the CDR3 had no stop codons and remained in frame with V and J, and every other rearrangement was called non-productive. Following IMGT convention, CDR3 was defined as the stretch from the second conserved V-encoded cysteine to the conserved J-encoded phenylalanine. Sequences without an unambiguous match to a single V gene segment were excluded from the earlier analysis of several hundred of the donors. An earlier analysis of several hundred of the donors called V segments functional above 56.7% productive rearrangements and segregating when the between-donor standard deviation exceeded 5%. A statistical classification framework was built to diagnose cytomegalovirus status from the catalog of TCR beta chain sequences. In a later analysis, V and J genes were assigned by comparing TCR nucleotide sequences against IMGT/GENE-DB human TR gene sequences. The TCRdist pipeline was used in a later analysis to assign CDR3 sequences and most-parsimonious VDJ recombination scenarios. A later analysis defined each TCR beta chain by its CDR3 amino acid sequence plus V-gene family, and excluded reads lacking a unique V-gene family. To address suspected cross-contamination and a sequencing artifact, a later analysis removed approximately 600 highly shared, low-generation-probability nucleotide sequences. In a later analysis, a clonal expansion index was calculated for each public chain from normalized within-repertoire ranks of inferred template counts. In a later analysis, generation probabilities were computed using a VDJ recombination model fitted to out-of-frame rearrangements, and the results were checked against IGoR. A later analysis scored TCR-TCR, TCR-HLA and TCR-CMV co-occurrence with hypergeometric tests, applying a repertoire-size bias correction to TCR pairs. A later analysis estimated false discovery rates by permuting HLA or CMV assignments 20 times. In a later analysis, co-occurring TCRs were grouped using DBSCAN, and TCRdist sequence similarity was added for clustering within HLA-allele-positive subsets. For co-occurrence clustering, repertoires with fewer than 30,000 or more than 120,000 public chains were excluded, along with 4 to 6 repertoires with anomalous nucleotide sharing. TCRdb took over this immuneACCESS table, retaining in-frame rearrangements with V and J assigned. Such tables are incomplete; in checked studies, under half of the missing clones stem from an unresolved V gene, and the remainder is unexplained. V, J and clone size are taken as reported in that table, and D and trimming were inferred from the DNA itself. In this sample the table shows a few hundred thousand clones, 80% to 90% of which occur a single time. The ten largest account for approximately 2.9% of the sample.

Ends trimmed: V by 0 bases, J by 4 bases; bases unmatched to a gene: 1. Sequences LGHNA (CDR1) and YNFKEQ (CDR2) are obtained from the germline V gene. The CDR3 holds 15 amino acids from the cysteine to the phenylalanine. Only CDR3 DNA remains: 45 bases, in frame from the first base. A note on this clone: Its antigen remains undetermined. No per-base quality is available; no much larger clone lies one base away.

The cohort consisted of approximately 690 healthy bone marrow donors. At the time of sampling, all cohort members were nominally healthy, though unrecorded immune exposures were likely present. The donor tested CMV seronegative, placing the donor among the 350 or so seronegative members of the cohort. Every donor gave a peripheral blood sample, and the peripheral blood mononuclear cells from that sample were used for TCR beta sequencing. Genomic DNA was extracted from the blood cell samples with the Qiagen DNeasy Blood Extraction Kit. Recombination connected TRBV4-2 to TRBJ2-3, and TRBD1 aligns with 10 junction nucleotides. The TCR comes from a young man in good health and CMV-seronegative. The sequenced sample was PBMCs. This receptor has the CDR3 CASSQDGQGADTQYF. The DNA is TGTGCCAGCAGCCAAGATGGACAGGGGGCAGATACGCAGTATTTT.